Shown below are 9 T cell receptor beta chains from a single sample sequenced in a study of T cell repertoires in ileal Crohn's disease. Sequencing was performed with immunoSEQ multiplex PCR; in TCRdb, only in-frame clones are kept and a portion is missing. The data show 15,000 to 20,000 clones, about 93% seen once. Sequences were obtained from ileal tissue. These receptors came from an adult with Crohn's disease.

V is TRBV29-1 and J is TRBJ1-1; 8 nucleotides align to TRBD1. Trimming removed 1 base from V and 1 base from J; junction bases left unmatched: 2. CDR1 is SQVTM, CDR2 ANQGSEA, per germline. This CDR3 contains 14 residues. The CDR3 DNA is TGCAGCGTTGAAGGGGACAGGAGGAACACTGAAGCTTTCTTT. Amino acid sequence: CSVEGDRRNTEAFF.

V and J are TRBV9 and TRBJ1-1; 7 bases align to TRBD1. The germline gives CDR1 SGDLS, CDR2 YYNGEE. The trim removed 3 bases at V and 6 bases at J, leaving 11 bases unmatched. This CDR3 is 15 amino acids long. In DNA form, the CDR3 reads TGTGCCAGCAGCGCTCGACAGGGAATGGACCCTGAAGCTTTCTTT. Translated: CASSARQGMDPEAFF.

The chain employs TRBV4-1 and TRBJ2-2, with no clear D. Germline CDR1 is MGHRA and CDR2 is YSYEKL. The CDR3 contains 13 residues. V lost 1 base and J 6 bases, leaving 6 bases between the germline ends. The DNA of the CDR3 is TGCGCCAGCAGCCAAGGAGTGGCCGGGGAGCTGTTTTTT. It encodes CASSQGVAGELFF.

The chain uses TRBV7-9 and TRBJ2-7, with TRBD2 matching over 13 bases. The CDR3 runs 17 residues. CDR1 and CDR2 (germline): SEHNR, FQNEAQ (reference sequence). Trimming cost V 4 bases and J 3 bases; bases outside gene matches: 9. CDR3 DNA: TGTGCCAGCAGCTCGACTAGCGGGGGGTTGAGAAACTACGAGCAGTACTTC. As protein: CASSSTSGGLRNYEQYF.

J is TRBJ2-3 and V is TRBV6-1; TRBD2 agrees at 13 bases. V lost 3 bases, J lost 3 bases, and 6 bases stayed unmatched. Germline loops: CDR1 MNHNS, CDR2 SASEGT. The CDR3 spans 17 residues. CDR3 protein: CASSDRPTSGGTDTQYF. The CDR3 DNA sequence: TGTGCCAGCAGTGATCGCCCGACTAGCGGGGGGACAGATACGCAGTATTTT.

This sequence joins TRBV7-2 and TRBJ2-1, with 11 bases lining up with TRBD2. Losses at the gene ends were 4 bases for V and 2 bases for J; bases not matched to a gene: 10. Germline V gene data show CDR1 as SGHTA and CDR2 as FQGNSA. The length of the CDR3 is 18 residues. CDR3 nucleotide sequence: TGTGCCAGCAGCTGGCCGGCTAGCGGGGGGCTCGCCTACAATGAGCAGTTCTTC. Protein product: CASSWPASGGLAYNEQFF.

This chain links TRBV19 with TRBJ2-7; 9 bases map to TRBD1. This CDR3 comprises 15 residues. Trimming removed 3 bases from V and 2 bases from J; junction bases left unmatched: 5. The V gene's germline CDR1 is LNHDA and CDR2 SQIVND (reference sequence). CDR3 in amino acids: CASSISGQGAYEQYF. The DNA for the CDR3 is TGTGCCAGTAGTATCTCGGGACAGGGTGCCTACGAGCAGTACTTC.

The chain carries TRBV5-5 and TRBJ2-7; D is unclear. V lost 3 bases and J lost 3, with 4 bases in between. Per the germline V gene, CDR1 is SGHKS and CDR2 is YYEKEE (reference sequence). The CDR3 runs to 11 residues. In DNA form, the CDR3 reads TGTGCCAGCAGCTACAGCTACGAGCAGTACTTC. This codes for CASSYSYEQYF.

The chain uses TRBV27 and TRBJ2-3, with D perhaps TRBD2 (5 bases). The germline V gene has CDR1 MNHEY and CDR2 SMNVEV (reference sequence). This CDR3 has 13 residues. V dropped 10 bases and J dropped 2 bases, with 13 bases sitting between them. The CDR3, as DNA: TGTGCCACGGCCGGACTGTACACAGATACGCAGTATTTT. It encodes CATAGLYTDTQYF.